This note documents a single T cell receptor beta chain sequence. From the 5' RACE reads, TCRdb called clonotypes with MiXCR, one entry per CDR3 protein. The table lists nearly 900,000 distinct CDR3 sequences, roughly an eighth of them singletons. The sample belongs to a study of identical twins. The germline V gene has CDR1 SGDLS and CDR2 YYNGEE. This CDR3 contains 16 residues. V gave up 0 bases and J gave up 0 bases, with 10 bases separating them. The same data also went into a second study, on yellow fever vaccine responses in identical twins.

The TCR comes from a woman between 18 and 29 years old in good health. This rearrangement joins TRBV9 to TRBJ2-4; D may be TRBD1 or TRBD2 (5 bases each). The sample comprised PBMCs. CDR3 DNA: TGTGCCAGCAGCGTAGACGGGGACCTAGCCAAAAACATTCAGTACTTC. As protein: CASSVDGDLAKNIQYF.